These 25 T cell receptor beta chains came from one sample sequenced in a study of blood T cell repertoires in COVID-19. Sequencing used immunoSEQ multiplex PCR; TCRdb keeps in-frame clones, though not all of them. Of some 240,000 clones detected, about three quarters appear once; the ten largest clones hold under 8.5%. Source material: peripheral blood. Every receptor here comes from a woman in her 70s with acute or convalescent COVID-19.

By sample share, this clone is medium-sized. CDR3 in DNA: TGTGCCAGTAGTATAGCCCCCAGACAGGGTCAGCCCCAGCATTTT. It yields the protein CASSIAPRQGQPQHF. J is TRBJ1-5 and V is TRBV19; 7 nucleotides line up with TRBD1. Germline CDR1 and CDR2: LNHDA and SQIVND (reference sequence). The CDR3 length is 15 residues. The junction had 6 bases not matched to a gene; V was cut back by 1 base and J by 6 bases.

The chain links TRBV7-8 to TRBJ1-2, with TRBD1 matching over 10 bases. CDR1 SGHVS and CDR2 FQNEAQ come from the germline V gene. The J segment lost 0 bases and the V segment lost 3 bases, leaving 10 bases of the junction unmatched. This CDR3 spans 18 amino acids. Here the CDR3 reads CASSLTTGQGTSNYGYTF. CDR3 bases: TGTGCCAGCAGCTTGACGACGGGACAGGGGACTTCTAACTATGGCTACACCTTC.

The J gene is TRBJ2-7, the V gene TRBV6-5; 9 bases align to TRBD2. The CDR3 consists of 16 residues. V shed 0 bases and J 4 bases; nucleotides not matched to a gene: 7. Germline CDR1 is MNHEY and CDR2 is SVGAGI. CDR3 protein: CASSYSGAGGIYEQYF. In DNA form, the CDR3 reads TGTGCCAGCAGTTACTCTGGAGCGGGGGGTATTTACGAGCAGTACTTC.

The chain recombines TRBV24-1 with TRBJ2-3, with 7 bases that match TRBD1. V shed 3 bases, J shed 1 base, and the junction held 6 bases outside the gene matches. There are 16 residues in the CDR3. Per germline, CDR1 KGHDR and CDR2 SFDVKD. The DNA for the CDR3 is TGTGCCACCAGTGATCCAACAGGGGCCGGCACAGATACGCAGTATTTT. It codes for CATSDPTGAGTDTQYF.

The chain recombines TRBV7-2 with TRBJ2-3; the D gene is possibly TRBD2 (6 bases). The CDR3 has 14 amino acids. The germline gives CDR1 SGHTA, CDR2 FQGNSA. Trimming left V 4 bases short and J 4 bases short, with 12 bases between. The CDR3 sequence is CASSSLGGPDTQYF. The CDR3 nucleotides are TGTGCCAGCAGCTCCCTGGGGGGTCCAGATACGCAGTATTTT. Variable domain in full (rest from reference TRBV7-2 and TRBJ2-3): GAGVSQSPSNKVTEKGKDVELRCDPISGHTALYWYRQSLGQGLEFLIYFQGNSAPDKSGLPSDRFSAERTGGSVSTLTIQRTQQEDSAVYLCASSSLGGPDTQYFGPGTRLTVL.

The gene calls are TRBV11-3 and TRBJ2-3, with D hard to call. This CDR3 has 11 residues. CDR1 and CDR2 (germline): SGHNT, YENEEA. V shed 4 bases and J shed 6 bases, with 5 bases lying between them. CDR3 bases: TGTGCCAGCAGCTCGTCGGATACGCAGTATTTT. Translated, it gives CASSSSDTQYF.

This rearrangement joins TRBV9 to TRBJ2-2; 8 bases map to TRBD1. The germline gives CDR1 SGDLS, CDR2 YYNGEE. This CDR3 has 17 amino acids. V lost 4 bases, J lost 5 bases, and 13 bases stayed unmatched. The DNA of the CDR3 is TGTGCCAGCAGCCTCGGACAGGGTTCGGGCGTAACCGGGGAGCTGTTTTTT. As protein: CASSLGQGSGVTGELFF. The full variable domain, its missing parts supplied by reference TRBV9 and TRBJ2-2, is DSGVTQTPKHLITATGQRVTLRCSPRSGDLSVYWYQQSLDQGLQFLIQYYNGEERAKGNILERFSAQQFPDLHSELNLSSLELGDSALYFCASSLGQGSGVTGELFFGEGSRLTVL.

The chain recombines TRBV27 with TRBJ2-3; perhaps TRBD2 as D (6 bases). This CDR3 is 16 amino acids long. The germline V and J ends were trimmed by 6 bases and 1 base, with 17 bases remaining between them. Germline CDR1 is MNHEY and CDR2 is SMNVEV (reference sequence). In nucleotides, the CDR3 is TGTGCCAGCAGATCATGGGGAACGGGGGGCACAGATACGCAGTATTTT. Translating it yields CASRSWGTGGTDTQYF.

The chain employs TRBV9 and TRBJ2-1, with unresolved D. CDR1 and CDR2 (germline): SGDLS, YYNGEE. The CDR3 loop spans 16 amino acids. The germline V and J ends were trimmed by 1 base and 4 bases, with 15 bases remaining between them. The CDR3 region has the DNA TGTGCCAGCAGCGTATCAACCCCCTTAGAATACAATGAGCAGTTCTTC. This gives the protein CASSVSTPLEYNEQFF.

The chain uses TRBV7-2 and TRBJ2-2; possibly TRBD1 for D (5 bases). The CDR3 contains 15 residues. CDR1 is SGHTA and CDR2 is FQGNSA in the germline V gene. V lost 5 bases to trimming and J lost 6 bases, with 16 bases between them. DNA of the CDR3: TGTGCCAGCAGCCCACCAGGGCCTAAGGCCGGGGAGCTGTTTTTT. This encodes CASSPPGPKAGELFF.

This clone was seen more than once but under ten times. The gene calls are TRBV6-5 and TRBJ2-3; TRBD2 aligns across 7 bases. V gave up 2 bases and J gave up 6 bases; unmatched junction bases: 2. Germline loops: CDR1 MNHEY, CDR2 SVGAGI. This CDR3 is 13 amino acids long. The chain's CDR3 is CASSYGTMDTQYF. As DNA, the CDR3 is TGTGCCAGCAGTTACGGGACTATGGATACGCAGTATTTT.

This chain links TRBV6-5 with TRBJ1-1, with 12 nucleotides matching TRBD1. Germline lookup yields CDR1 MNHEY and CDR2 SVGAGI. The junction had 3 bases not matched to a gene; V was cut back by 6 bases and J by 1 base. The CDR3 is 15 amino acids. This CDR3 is CASRGQGARNTEAFF. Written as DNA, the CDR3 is TGTGCCAGCAGGGGACAGGGGGCAAGGAACACTGAAGCTTTCTTT.

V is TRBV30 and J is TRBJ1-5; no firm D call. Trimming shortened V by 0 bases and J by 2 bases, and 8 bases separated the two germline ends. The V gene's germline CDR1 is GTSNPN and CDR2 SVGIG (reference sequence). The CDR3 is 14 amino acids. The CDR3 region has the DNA TGTGCCTGGAGTGTAATCGGTCGCAATCAGCCCCAGCATTTT. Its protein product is CAWSVIGRNQPQHF.

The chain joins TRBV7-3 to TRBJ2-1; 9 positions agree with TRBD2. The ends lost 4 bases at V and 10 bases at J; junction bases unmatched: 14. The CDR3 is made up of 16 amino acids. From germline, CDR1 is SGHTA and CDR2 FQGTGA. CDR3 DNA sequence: TGTGCCAGCAGCTCCGTTAGCGGGGGCCTCCCTGGGGAGCAGTTCTTC. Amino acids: CASSSVSGGLPGEQFF.

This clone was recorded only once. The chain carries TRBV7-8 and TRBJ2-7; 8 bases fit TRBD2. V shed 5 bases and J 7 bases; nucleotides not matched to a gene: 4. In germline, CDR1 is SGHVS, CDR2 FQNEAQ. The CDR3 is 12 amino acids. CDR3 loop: CASSPGGWEQYF. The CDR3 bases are TGTGCCAGCAGCCCGGGGGGGTGGGAGCAGTACTTC.

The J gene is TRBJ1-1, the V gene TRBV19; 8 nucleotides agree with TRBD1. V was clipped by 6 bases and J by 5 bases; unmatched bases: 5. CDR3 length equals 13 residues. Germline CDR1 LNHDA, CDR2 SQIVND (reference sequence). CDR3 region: CASSQGAGTEAFF. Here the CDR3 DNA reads TGTGCCAGTAGCCAGGGGGCGGGGACTGAAGCTTTCTTT.

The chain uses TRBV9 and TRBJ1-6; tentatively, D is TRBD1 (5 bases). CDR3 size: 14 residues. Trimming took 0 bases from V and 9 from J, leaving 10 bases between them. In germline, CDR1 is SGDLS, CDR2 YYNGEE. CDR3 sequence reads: CASSVERQRSPLHF. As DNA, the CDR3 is TGTGCCAGCAGCGTAGAGAGACAGCGTTCACCCCTCCACTTT.

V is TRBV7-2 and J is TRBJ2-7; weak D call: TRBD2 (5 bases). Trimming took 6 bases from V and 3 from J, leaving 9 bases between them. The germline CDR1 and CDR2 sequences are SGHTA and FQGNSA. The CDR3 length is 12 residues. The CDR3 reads CASSSRGYEQYF. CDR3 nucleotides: TGTGCCAGCAGTAGTCGGGGCTACGAGCAGTACTTC.

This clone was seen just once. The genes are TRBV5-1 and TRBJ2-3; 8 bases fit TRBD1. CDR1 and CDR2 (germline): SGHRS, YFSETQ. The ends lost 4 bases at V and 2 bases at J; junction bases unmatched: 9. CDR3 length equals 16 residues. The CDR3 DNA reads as TGCGCCAGCAGCCCCGGGACAGGTCAAACCACAGATACGCAGTATTTT. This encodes CASSPGTGQTTDTQYF.

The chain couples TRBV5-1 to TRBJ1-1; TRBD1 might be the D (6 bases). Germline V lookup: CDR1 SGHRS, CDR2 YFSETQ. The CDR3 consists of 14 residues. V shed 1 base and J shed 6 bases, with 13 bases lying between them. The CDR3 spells CASSLTGIAPEAFF. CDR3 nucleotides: TGCGCCAGCAGCTTGACAGGGATAGCTCCTGAAGCTTTCTTT. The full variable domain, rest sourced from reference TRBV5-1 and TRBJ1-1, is KAGVTQTPRYLIKTRGQQVTLSCSPISGHRSVSWYQQTPGQGLQFLFEYFSETQRNKGNFPGRFSGRQFSNSRSEMNVSTLELGDSALYLCASSLTGIAPEAFFGQGTRLTVV.

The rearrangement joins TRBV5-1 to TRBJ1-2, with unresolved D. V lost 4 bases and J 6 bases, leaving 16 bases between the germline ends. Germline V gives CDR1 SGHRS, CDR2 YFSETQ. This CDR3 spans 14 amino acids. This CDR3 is CASSLTVGIDGYTF. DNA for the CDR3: TGCGCCAGCAGCCTAACGGTGGGCATCGATGGCTACACCTTC. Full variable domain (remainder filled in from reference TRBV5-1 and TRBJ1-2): KAGVTQTPRYLIKTRGQQVTLSCSPISGHRSVSWYQQTPGQGLQFLFEYFSETQRNKGNFPGRFSGRQFSNSRSEMNVSTLELGDSALYLCASSLTVGIDGYTFGSGTRLTVV.

This CDR3 reads CASSRGQETQYF. The CDR3 DNA sequence: TGTGCCAGCAGCAGGGGCCAAGAGACCCAGTACTTC. The chain couples TRBV14 to TRBJ2-5; tentatively, D is TRBD1 (5 bases). The V gene lost 5 bases and the J gene lost 1 base, with 5 bases spanning the gap. Germline V gene lookup returns CDR1 SGHDN and CDR2 FVKESK. This CDR3 is 12 amino acids long.

CDR3 residues: CASSQATGATGELFF. CDR3 coding DNA: TGCGCCAGCAGCCAAGCGACAGGGGCCACCGGGGAGCTGTTTTTT. This chain joins TRBV4-3 and TRBJ2-2; 8 bases fit TRBD1. The CDR3 totals 15 residues. Germline V gives CDR1 LGHNA, CDR2 YSLEER. J gave up 4 bases and V 1 base, and 2 bases lay outside the gene matches.

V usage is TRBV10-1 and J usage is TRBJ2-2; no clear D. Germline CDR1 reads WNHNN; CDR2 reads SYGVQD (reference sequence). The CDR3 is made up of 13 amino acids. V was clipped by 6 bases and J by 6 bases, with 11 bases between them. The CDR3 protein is CASSVESAGELFF. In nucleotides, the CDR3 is TGCGCCAGCAGCGTGGAAAGCGCCGGGGAGCTGTTTTTT.

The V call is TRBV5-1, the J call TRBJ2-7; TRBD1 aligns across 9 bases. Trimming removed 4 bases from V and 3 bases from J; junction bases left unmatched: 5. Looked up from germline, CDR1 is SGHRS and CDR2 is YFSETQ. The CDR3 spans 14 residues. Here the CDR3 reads CASSEGDRVYEQYF. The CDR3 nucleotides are TGCGCCAGCAGCGAAGGGGACAGGGTCTACGAGCAGTACTTC.